This passage covers 23 T cell receptor beta chains from one sample sequenced in a study of blood T cell repertoires in COVID-19 (dated by TCRdb to 2019 to 2021). The receptor library was made with the immunoSEQ multiplex PCR assay. The table comes from immuneACCESS by way of TCRdb, which keeps in-frame sequences with V and J called. Part of the clones is missing from these tables; in studies checked, under half for an unresolved V gene and the rest for unknown reasons. For this sample there are hundreds of thousands of clones; roughly 88% appear just once. 27% of the sample rests with the top ten. Sequenced sample: peripheral blood. These TCRs come from a man between 40 and 49 years old with acute or convalescent COVID-19.

This chain connects TRBV7-8 to TRBJ1-4, with D possibly being TRBD1 (5 bases). The germline V gene encodes CDR1 SGHVS and CDR2 FQNEAQ. The CDR3 runs to 14 residues. V lost 5 bases, J lost 17 bases, and 24 bases lay in between. The CDR3 coding sequence is TGTGCCAGCAGCACTCGGGGGTTTTCACAACCCGATTTTTTT. This gives the protein CASSTRGFSQPDFF.

The chain employs TRBV19 and TRBJ2-7, with D tentatively TRBD2 (6 bases). The CDR3 contains 14 residues. V was cut by 1 base and J by 0 bases, with 7 bases left in between. CDR1 is LNHDA and CDR2 is SQIVND in the germline V gene (reference sequence). The CDR3 sequence is CASSIVGSSYEQYF. The CDR3 DNA is TGTGCCAGTAGTATAGTCGGGAGCTCCTACGAGCAGTACTTC.

The rearrangement uses TRBV7-2 and TRBJ2-3; 9 bases are a match to TRBD2. CDR3 length: 16 amino acids. CDR1 and CDR2 (germline): SGHTA, FQGNSA. The V and J ends lost 1 base and 5 bases, in that order; junction bases with no gene match: 7. The CDR3 is CASSLGGSGSVDTQYF. DNA for the CDR3: TGTGCCAGCAGCTTAGGGGGTAGCGGGAGTGTAGATACGCAGTATTTT.

V usage is TRBV11-2 and J usage is TRBJ2-1; 7 bases map to TRBD2. Germline trimming cut 1 base from V and 8 bases from J; bases unmatched to any gene: 5. Germline V gene sequence: CDR1 SGHAT, CDR2 FQNNGV. This CDR3 is built from 14 residues. CDR3 DNA: TGTGCCAGCAGCTTAGTCGGCCGGGAGGATGAGCAGTTCTTC. Amino acid sequence: CASSLVGREDEQFF.

The chain couples TRBV30 to TRBJ1-2; TRBD1 agrees at 8 bases. Unmatched junction bases numbered 7, after V lost 2 bases and J lost 8 bases. Germline V gene lookup returns CDR1 GTSNPN and CDR2 SVGIG (reference sequence). CDR3 length: 13 amino acids. The CDR3 loop reads CAWSTGQGEGYTF. The CDR3 DNA reads as TGTGCCTGGAGTACAGGACAGGGCGAAGGCTACACCTTC.

The chain couples TRBV7-9 to TRBJ1-1; D is ambiguous. The CDR3 consists of 14 residues. Germline CDR1 reads SEHNR; CDR2 reads FQNEAQ (reference sequence). V was shortened by 3 bases and J by 0 bases, with 8 bases between the two germline ends. In DNA form, the CDR3 reads TGTGCCAGCAGCTTCCAGAATTTGAACACTGAAGCTTTCTTT. Translation: CASSFQNLNTEAFF. Together with reference TRBV7-9 and TRBJ1-1, the CDR3 gives the full variable domain: DTGVSQNPRHKITKRGQNVTFRCDPISEHNRLYWYRQTLGQGPEFLTYFQNEAQLEKSRLLSDRFSAERPKGSFSTLEIQRTEQGDSAMYLCASSFQNLNTEAFFGQGTRLTVV.

This chain connects TRBV27 to TRBJ1-5; D gene ambiguous. V gave up 0 bases and J gave up 6 bases, with 15 bases separating them. The length of the CDR3 is 16 residues. CDR1 and CDR2 (germline): MNHEY, SMNVEV (reference sequence). The CDR3 DNA is TGTGCCAGCAGTTTATCCGGGGTTCTCGGAGGTCAGCCCCAGCATTTT. Protein sequence: CASSLSGVLGGQPQHF.

The J gene is TRBJ2-6, the V gene TRBV27; 7 positions agree with TRBD1. The CDR3 has 18 amino acids. Germline CDR1 reads MNHEY; CDR2 reads SMNVEV (reference sequence). Trimming took 1 base from V and 4 from J; bases not matched to a gene: 10. CDR3 nucleotides: TGTGCCAGCAGTTTATTCAGCACAGGGGTAGCGGGGGCCAACGTCCTGACTTTC. Translating it yields CASSLFSTGVAGANVLTF.

This rearrangement joins TRBV15 to TRBJ1-5; 7 bases match TRBD1. Germline loops: CDR1 LNHNV, CDR2 YYDKDF (reference sequence). CDR3 length: 15 residues. Germline trimming cut 0 bases from V and 7 bases from J; bases unmatched to any gene: 6. The CDR3 sequence: CATSREGGEGQPQHF. For the CDR3, the DNA is TGTGCCACCAGCAGAGAAGGGGGCGAAGGACAGCCCCAGCATTTT.

The J gene is TRBJ1-5, the V gene TRBV4-2; D call uncertain. The CDR3 runs 15 residues. Looked up from germline, CDR1 is LGHNA and CDR2 is YNFKEQ. V was shortened by 0 bases and J by 0 bases, with 6 bases between the two germline ends. The CDR3 nucleotides are TGTGCCAGCAGCCAAGATGATAGTAGCAATCAGCCCCAGCATTTT. Translated, it gives CASSQDDSSNQPQHF.

The chain has TRBV25-1 and TRBJ1-1, with a possible D match to TRBD1 (5 bases). Germline V lookup: CDR1 MGHDK, CDR2 SYGVNS. This CDR3 spans 14 amino acids. Trimming took off 4 bases at V and 0 bases at J, with 9 bases between the two ends. The CDR3 sequence: CASSADRLNTEAFF. The CDR3 region has the DNA TGTGCCAGCAGTGCCGACAGACTGAACACTGAAGCTTTCTTT.

This clone appeared a single time. The V call is TRBV12-3 or TRBV12-4, the J call TRBJ2-7; D is unclear. The V end lost 2 bases, the J end lost 0 bases, and 5 bases lay between the germline ends. This CDR3 comprises 13 residues. The CDR3 bases are TGTGCCAGCAGTTTATTGGCCTCCTACGAGCAGTACTTC. Protein: CASSLLASYEQYF.

V is TRBV7-2 and J is TRBJ2-2; weak D call: TRBD2 (5 bases). The CDR3 totals 13 residues. Germline V lookup: CDR1 SGHTA, CDR2 FQGNSA. Between the trimmed V and J ends, which lost 5 bases and 9 bases, there was a span of 13 bases. The CDR3 reads CASSDRGFRELFF. In DNA, the CDR3 is TGTGCCAGCAGCGACCGGGGATTCAGGGAGCTGTTTTTT.

CDR3 in amino acids: CAWSPDSSGANVLTF. CDR3 sequence (DNA): TGTGCCTGGAGCCCGGACAGCTCTGGGGCCAACGTCCTGACTTTC. This chain links TRBV30 with TRBJ2-6, with D perhaps matching TRBD1 (6 bases). The ends were cut back, 3 bases at V and 0 bases at J, with 9 bases in the middle. The CDR3 loop spans 15 amino acids. Germline V CDR1 and CDR2: GTSNPN, SVGIG (reference sequence).

The chain employs TRBV5-1 and TRBJ2-1; 12 nucleotides agree with TRBD2. This CDR3 is built from 15 residues. V shed 3 bases, J shed 7 bases, and the junction held 5 bases outside the gene matches. Germline CDR1 is SGHRS and CDR2 is YFSETQ. The CDR3 nucleotides read TGCGCCAGCAGCTATTCCGGGACTAGCGGGAATGAGCAGTTCTTC. This sequence encodes CASSYSGTSGNEQFF.

The chain couples TRBV18 to TRBJ1-6, with TRBD1 identical over 8 bases. Trimming removed 5 bases from V and 9 bases from J; junction bases left unmatched: 9. The length of the CDR3 is 15 residues. Germline lookup yields CDR1 KGHSH and CDR2 LQKENI. The CDR3 DNA is TGTGCCAGCTCAGAGATGACAGGGGAAAGTTCACCCCTCCACTTT. This sequence encodes CASSEMTGESSPLHF. Combining the CDR3 with reference TRBV18 and TRBJ1-6 gives the whole variable domain NAGVMQNPRHLVRRRGQEARLRCSPMKGHSHVYWYRQLPEEGLKFMVYLQKENIIDESGMPKERFSAEFPKEGPSILRIQQVVRGDSAAYFCASSEMTGESSPLHFGNGTRLTVT.

The chain carries TRBV18 and TRBJ1-1; 9 bases agree with TRBD1. CDR3 length equals 17 residues. The germline gives CDR1 KGHSH, CDR2 LQKENI. V trimming: 3 bases; J trimming: 3 bases; junction bases outside the gene matches: 11. CDR3 residues: CASSPALAGQGDTEAFF. CDR3 in DNA: TGTGCCAGCTCACCCGCCCTGGCGGGACAGGGAGACACTGAAGCTTTCTTT. Based on the CDR3 plus reference TRBV18 and TRBJ1-1, the full variable domain is NAGVMQNPRHLVRRRGQEARLRCSPMKGHSHVYWYRQLPEEGLKFMVYLQKENIIDESGMPKERFSAEFPKEGPSILRIQQVVRGDSAAYFCASSPALAGQGDTEAFFGQGTRLTVV.

J is TRBJ1-2 and V is TRBV5-1; TRBD1 is a possible D gene (5 bases). The CDR3 runs 14 residues. The germline V gene encodes CDR1 SGHRS and CDR2 YFSETQ. V lost 0 bases and J lost 7, with 13 bases in between. CDR3 loop: CASSLADRQFGYTF. CDR3 coding DNA: TGCGCCAGCAGCTTGGCCGATAGACAGTTTGGCTACACCTTC.

The chain recombines TRBV19 with TRBJ2-7; 8 bases align to TRBD2. The CDR3 length is 13 residues. Trimming at V came to 5 bases and at J to 2 bases, leaving 2 bases not matched to a gene. The germline gives CDR1 LNHDA, CDR2 SQIVND (reference sequence). The CDR3 DNA is TGTGCCAGTAGTTCGGGACTAGCCTACGAGCAGTACTTC. Translating gives CASSSGLAYEQYF.

The gene calls are TRBV7-9 and TRBJ1-4; TRBD1 agrees at 10 bases. The CDR3 sequence is 14 residues long. The germline V gene has CDR1 SEHNR and CDR2 FQNEAQ (reference sequence). The V gene end was trimmed by 5 bases and the J gene end by 11 bases; junction bases not matched to a gene: 8. Here the CDR3 reads CASSPDRGLKKLFF. The DNA for the CDR3 is TGTGCCAGCAGCCCTGACAGGGGGCTGAAGAAACTGTTTTTT.

In nucleotides, the CDR3 is TGTGCCAGCAGCCAAAGGGGGACAGGGTTTTACGAGCAGTACTTC. Translation gives CASSQRGTGFYEQYF. This chain uses TRBV3-1 (or the pseudogene TRBV3-2) with TRBJ2-7, with 9 bases matching TRBD1. V lost 2 bases, J lost 4 bases, and 6 bases stayed unmatched. Germline V gives CDR1 LGHDT, CDR2 YNNKEL (reference sequence). The CDR3 sequence is 15 residues long.

V is TRBV6-1 and J is TRBJ1-5; D might be TRBD1 (5 bases). CDR3 length: 14 amino acids. Trimming took off 2 bases at V and 2 bases at J, with 7 bases between the two ends. From germline, CDR1 is MNHNS and CDR2 SASEGT. The CDR3 nucleotides read TGTGCCAGCAGTGAACCGGGGGGCAATCAGCCCCAGCATTTT. This codes for CASSEPGGNQPQHF.

This chain connects TRBV5-1 to TRBJ1-2, with D tentatively TRBD1 (6 bases). The V gene lost 4 bases and the J gene lost 1 base, with 8 bases spanning the gap. The CDR3 sequence is 13 residues long. Germline CDR1 is SGHRS and CDR2 is YFSETQ. CDR3 in amino acids: CASSPDSNYGYTF. DNA of the CDR3: TGCGCCAGCAGCCCGGACAGTAACTATGGCTACACCTTC.